These T cell receptor beta chains were read from a single sample in a study of regulatory T cells in long-lasting Graves disease. Via MiXCR, TCRdb re-called the multiplex PCR reads, giving one row per CDR3 protein. In the table there are fewer than 450,000 distinct CDR3 sequences, about 20% of which are singletons. The sequencing here drew on peripheral blood mononuclear cells (PBMCs), taken when the disease was refractory, from a patient treated with antithyroid drugs. All receptors derive from a female donor with Graves disease. Each CDR3 is given with its conserved first and last residue.

v_call	j_call	cdr3_aa
TRBV2	TRBJ2-7	CASSGAGKRYEQYF
TRBV28	TRBJ1-5	CASSLLGGWQPQHF
TRBV18	TRBJ1-4	CASSPPSAGQEKLFF
TRBV12-3/TRBV12-4	TRBJ1-1	CASILSGGGTEAFF
TRBV7-9	TRBJ1-1	CASSVGRYPEAFF
TRBV28	TRBJ1-1	CASNQGAWRAFF
TRBV2	TRBJ2-2	CASHGSVPNTGELFF
TRBV7-2	TRBJ1-2	CASSATGGAVYGYTF
TRBV7-2	TRBJ2-3	CASSLAGGDRTSTDTQYF
TRBV28	TRBJ1-4	CASSLSTASNEKLFF
TRBV28	TRBJ2-2	CASSMLPGQGQWTGELFF
TRBV2	TRBJ2-1	CASRRTSARGEQFF
TRBV15	TRBJ2-3	CATSSPRGAGRADTQYF
TRBV27	TRBJ2-2	CASSPPGAPHTGELFF
TRBV14	TRBJ1-4	CASSQGDRTNEKLFF
TRBV3-1	TRBJ1-5	CASSQSGTALWSNQPQHF
TRBV10-3	TRBJ1-6	CAISEHPREASPLHF
TRBV2	TRBJ2-6	CASNLGVPGANVLTF
TRBV18	TRBJ2-7	CASSPRKSQPEQYF
TRBV20-1	TRBJ2-7	CSAKSGATSYEQYF
TRBV29-1	TRBJ2-3	CSVRIFAGATDTQYF
TRBV5-1	TRBJ1-2	CASRNWTGDMDGYTF
TRBV20-1	TRBJ1-1	CSARGGQGWTEAFF
TRBV19	TRBJ2-6	CASSGKRRMTGANVLTF
TRBV30	TRBJ1-3	CAWSPDNSGNTIYF
TRBV7-9	TRBJ1-2	CASTNAQGLGYTF
TRBV11-2	TRBJ2-7	CASSSRLAGESEQYF